The clone carrying this TCR beta chain has just a few counts. CDR3 length: 15 amino acids. Looked up from germline, CDR1 is KGHDR and CDR2 is SFDVKD. V lost 7 bases and J lost 4; bases outside the gene matches: 4. This record belongs to a study of CD8+CD57+ T cells in acquired aplastic anemia. The template used for profiling TCR beta VDJ and CDR3 was genomic DNA. TCRdb independently ran MiXCR on the reads; one entry per CDR3 protein. The sample includes under 200,000 distinct CDR3 sequences, 64% of them seen just once. The clonotype originates from a human donor with severe aplastic anemia or a healthy control (not recorded which). The rearrangement uses TRBV24-1 and TRBJ2-6, with 9 bases identical to TRBD1. The sequencing input was sorted CD4+, CD8+, or CD8+CD57+ T cells (not recorded which) from PBMCs. The CDR3 sequence: CATSTGGKGANVLTF. CDR3 DNA sequence: TGTGCCACCAGCACAGGGGGCAAGGGGGCCAACGTCCTGACTTTC.